The 13 T cell receptor beta chains below all came from one sample that was sequenced in a study of CD8 T cells in Susac syndrome. Reverse transcription of roughly 0.5 to 1 ug RNA was performed with random hexamers. TCRdb re-analysed the immunoSEQ multiplex PCR reads in MiXCR, keeping a single row per CDR3 protein. In the table there are about 280,000 distinct CDR3 sequences, 80% to 90% of which are singletons. Sequenced: CD8+ T cells from PBMCs. The receptors shown here come from a human donor with multiple sclerosis.

Only a few counts were recorded for this clonotype. The chain combines TRBV6-5 with TRBJ1-2; no definite D call. Trimming took off 4 bases at V and 4 bases at J, with 10 bases between the two ends. CDR3 length equals 13 residues. Germline V gene sequence: CDR1 MNHEY, CDR2 SVGAGI. The CDR3 is CASSSSDVYGYTF. In DNA form, the CDR3 reads TGTGCCAGCAGTTCCTCGGACGTCTATGGCTACACCTTC.

The CDR3 is CASSLRDPSYEQYF. Here the CDR3 DNA reads TGCGCCAGCAGCTTGAGGGACCCCTCCTACGAGCAGTACTTC. The genes are TRBV5-1 and TRBJ2-7; D is tentatively TRBD1 or TRBD2 (5 bases each). CDR1 and CDR2 from the germline V gene are SGHRS and YFSETQ. There are 14 residues in the CDR3. Trimming pared 1 base from V and 0 bases from J, leaving 8 bases between.

The count of this clonotype is one. The genes are TRBV23-1 and TRBJ2-1, with D possibly being TRBD2 (5 bases). Being an ORF, TRBV23-1 has a function that is uncertain. CDR3 size: 13 residues. The V end lost 3 bases, the J end lost 9 bases, and 12 bases lay between the germline ends. CDR3 DNA sequence: TGCGCCAGCAGTCACCCCCCGGACTGTGAGCAGTTCTTC. This gives the protein CASSHPPDCEQFF.

The rearrangement uses TRBV5-6 and TRBJ2-7; TRBD1 might be the D (5 bases). Germline V gene lookup returns CDR1 SGHDT and CDR2 YYEEEE. The V end lost 7 bases, the J end lost 0 bases, and 8 bases lay between the germline ends. The CDR3 is 12 amino acids. In DNA form, the CDR3 reads TGTGCCAGCGCTACAGGCTCCTACGAGCAGTACTTC. It yields the protein CASATGSYEQYF.

The chain has TRBV20-1 and TRBJ2-5; D is uncertain. In germline, CDR1 is DFQATT, CDR2 SNEGSKA (reference sequence). This CDR3 region has 13 residues. V shed 3 bases and J shed 5 bases, with 13 bases lying between them. The CDR3 sequence: CSASEVSRETQYF. CDR3 nucleotides: TGCAGTGCTAGTGAAGTGAGTCGGGAGACCCAGTACTTC.

V is TRBV2 and J is TRBJ2-1; weak D call: TRBD1 (6 bases). The germline V and J ends were trimmed by 5 bases and 8 bases, with 25 bases remaining between them. Germline CDR1 SNHLY, CDR2 FYNNEI. The CDR3 runs 17 residues. CDR3 loop: CASSHQTPPRPGDEQFF. The CDR3 DNA is TGTGCCAGCAGTCACCAGACACCCCCGAGGCCAGGGGATGAGCAGTTCTTC.

The rearrangement joins TRBV12-3 or TRBV12-4 to TRBJ2-5; a weak D match, TRBD2 (5 bases). Trimming stripped 3 bases from V and 1 base from J, with 21 bases between. The length of the CDR3 is 18 residues. As DNA, the CDR3 is TGTGCCAGCAGTTTGGCCCTGGGTATGTGGGAGCCCCAAGAGACCCAGTACTTC. This translates into CASSLALGMWEPQETQYF.

The rearrangement uses TRBV13 and TRBJ2-2, with 7 bases lining up with TRBD2. Trimming cost V 1 base and J 6 bases; bases outside gene matches: 11. The CDR3 is 17 amino acids. CDR1 and CDR2 from the germline V gene are PRHDT and FYEKMQ (reference sequence). The CDR3 DNA reads TGTGCCAGCAGCTTAGTCCCCCTAGCGGCTGGCGCCGGGGAGCTGTTTTTT. It yields the protein CASSLVPLAAGAGELFF.

The chain combines TRBV5-4 with TRBJ2-3; TRBD2 matches at 7 bases. After removal of 4 bases from V and 0 bases from J, the junction contained 11 bases not matched to a gene. The CDR3 runs 17 residues. Per the germline V gene, CDR1 is SGHNT and CDR2 is YYREEE (reference sequence). The CDR3 DNA reads as TGTGCCAGCAGCCTGCCGGGGGGAGGGTTTAGCACAGATACGCAGTATTTT. It is translated as CASSLPGGGFSTDTQYF. Full variable domain (outside the CDR3, taken from reference TRBV5-4 and TRBJ2-3): ETGVTQSPTHLIKTRGQQVTLRCSSQSGHNTVSWYQQALGQGPQFIFQYYREEENGRGNFPPRFSGLQFPNYSSELNVNALELDDSALYLCASSLPGGGFSTDTQYFGPGTRLTVL.

V gene TRBV4-2 combines with J gene TRBJ2-1; 9 bases map to TRBD1. Germline assignment: CDR1 LGHNA and CDR2 YNFKEQ. The CDR3 contains 17 residues. V was pared by 2 bases and J by 2 bases, with 7 bases of the junction left unmatched. CDR3 in amino acids: CASSQSFWDRAYNEQFF. In DNA form, the CDR3 reads TGTGCCAGCAGCCAATCTTTCTGGGACAGGGCCTACAATGAGCAGTTCTTC.

The chain uses TRBV14 and TRBJ2-1, with TRBD2 matching over 11 bases. Germline V gene data show CDR1 as SGHDN and CDR2 as FVKESK. This CDR3 has 17 residues. V dropped 0 bases and J dropped 4; count of bases not matched to a gene: 5. CDR3 sequence reads: CASSQDRLAGLYNEQFF. The DNA for the CDR3 is TGTGCCAGCAGCCAAGATCGACTAGCGGGGTTATACAATGAGCAGTTCTTC.

The chain has TRBV12-3 or TRBV12-4 and TRBJ2-7; D not certain. V lost 7 bases to trimming and J lost 0 bases, with 16 bases between them. The CDR3 covers 15 residues. The CDR3 is CASTSPRTGSYEQYF. CDR3 nucleotides: TGTGCCAGCACCTCCCCCCGTACGGGCTCCTACGAGCAGTACTTC.

The gene calls are TRBV29-1 and TRBJ2-1, with D tentatively TRBD1 (6 bases). Looked up from germline, CDR1 is SQVTM and CDR2 is ANQGSEA. With 7 bases removed from V and 0 bases from J, the gap between germline ends came to 13 bases. This CDR3 is built from 14 residues. The CDR3 nucleotides are TGCAGCGCCTCAGGGGCCGGCTCCTACAATGAGCAGTTCTTC. It codes for CSASGAGSYNEQFF.